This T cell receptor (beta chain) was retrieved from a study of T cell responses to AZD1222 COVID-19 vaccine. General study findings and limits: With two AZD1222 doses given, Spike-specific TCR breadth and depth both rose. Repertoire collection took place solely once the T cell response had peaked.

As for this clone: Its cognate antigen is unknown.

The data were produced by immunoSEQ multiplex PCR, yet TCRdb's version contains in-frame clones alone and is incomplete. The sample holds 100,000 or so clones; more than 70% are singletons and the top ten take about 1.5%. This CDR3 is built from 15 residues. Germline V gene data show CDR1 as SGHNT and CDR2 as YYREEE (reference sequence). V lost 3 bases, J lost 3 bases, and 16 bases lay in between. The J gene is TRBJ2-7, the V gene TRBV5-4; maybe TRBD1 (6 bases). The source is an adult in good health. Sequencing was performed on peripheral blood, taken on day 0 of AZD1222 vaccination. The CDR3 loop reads CASSSGAQSHYEQYF. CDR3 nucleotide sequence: TGTGCCAGCAGCTCAGGGGCACAGAGCCACTACGAGCAGTACTTC.